This TCR beta chain was recorded in a study of cytomegalovirus exposure and HLA in healthy donors. On this clone itself: What it recognizes is unknown.

The V gene's germline CDR1 is MDHEN and CDR2 SYDVKM. The V end lost 2 bases, the J end lost 2 bases, and 12 bases lay between the germline ends. The CDR3 runs to 15 residues. General study findings and limits: V- and J-gene trimming in TCR beta was tied to a missense DCLRE1C variant by an analysis performed later.

Though probably carrying unrecorded immune exposures, donors were nominally healthy at sampling. 13 Jbeta primers and 60 Vbeta primers were used for the PCR. The data were produced by immunoSEQ multiplex PCR, yet TCRdb's version contains in-frame clones alone and is incomplete. The sample has 100,000 to 150,000 clones, more than 15% seen once. Material for sequencing was PBMCs. This receptor was identified in a female donor in good health and CMV-seropositive. J is TRBJ1-2 and V is TRBV28; D unclear. The CDR3 DNA follows: TGTGCCAGCAGTTTAACCCCGAAACTCAACTATGGCTACACCTTC. Translating gives CASSLTPKLNYGYTF.